Shown below are 6 T cell receptor beta chains from a single sample sequenced in a study of cytomegalovirus exposure and HLA in healthy donors. Both 60 Vbeta primers and 13 Jbeta primers went into the PCR. Measured with immunoSEQ multiplex PCR; TCRdb has only the in-frame clones, and not every one. Of around 160,000 clones in the sample, roughly two thirds were seen once. The sequenced sample was PBMCs. The receptors derive from a woman aged 18-29 years in good health and CMV-seropositive.

This clone has just one count. The V gene is TRBV5-4, the J gene TRBJ2-3, with TRBD1 as a possible D gene (5 bases). V lost 3 bases, J lost 1 base, and 6 bases lay in between. This CDR3 comprises 13 residues. Per the germline V gene, CDR1 is SGHNT and CDR2 is YYREEE (reference sequence). The chain's CDR3 is CASSSQGTDTQYF. DNA of the CDR3: TGTGCCAGCAGCTCACAGGGCACAGATACGCAGTATTTT.

In its sample, this clone was seen a few times. V usage is TRBV6-5 and J usage is TRBJ2-3; tentatively, D is TRBD2 (7 bases). Germline V CDR1 and CDR2: MNHEY, SVGAGI. The CDR3 runs to 16 residues. Trimming took off 4 bases at V and 0 bases at J, with 14 bases between the two ends. The CDR3 reads CASSFGGGGSTDTQYF. The CDR3 bases are TGTGCCAGCAGTTTCGGCGGGGGCGGTAGCACAGATACGCAGTATTTT.

This clone was found a few times. The V gene is TRBV29-1, the J gene TRBJ2-5; 8 bases are shared with TRBD2. This CDR3 is 13 amino acids long. Germline CDR1 is SQVTM and CDR2 is ANQGSEA. The ends lost 5 bases at V and 8 bases at J; junction bases unmatched: 10. The CDR3 coding sequence is TGCAGCGTTTATCAGAGCGGGGGTTACACCCAGTACTTC. The encoded protein is CSVYQSGGYTQYF.

CDR3 in amino acids: CARSPPGQFSYEQYF. CDR3 bases: TGTGCCAGAAGCCCACCCGGACAGTTCTCCTACGAGCAGTACTTC. The J gene is TRBJ2-5, the V gene TRBV5-3; D is perhaps TRBD1 (6 bases). The J call may be incorrect, as the DNA end agrees better with TRBJ2-7. TRBV5-3 belongs to the ORF category, with a function that is uncertain. The CDR3 runs 15 residues.

The chain is built from TRBV2 and TRBJ2-3, with 12 positions matching TRBD2. With 5 bases clipped from V and 8 bases from J, the junction kept 5 bases outside the gene matches. The CDR3 has 14 amino acids. CDR1 is SNHLY and CDR2 is FYNNEI in the germline V gene. The DNA of the CDR3 is TGTGCCAGCAGTTGGACTAGCGGGGAGGGTACGCAGTATTTT. Its protein product is CASSWTSGEGTQYF.

This chain links TRBV6-5 with TRBJ2-5; a possible D gene is TRBD1 (6 bases). The DNA end is a closer match to TRBJ2-7, so the J assignment may be wrong. This CDR3 contains 14 residues. CDR1 is MNHEY and CDR2 is SVGAGI in the germline V gene. The CDR3 loop is CASSYHRDHYEQYF. CDR3 bases: TGTGCCAGCAGTTACCACAGGGACCACTACGAGCAGTACTTC.